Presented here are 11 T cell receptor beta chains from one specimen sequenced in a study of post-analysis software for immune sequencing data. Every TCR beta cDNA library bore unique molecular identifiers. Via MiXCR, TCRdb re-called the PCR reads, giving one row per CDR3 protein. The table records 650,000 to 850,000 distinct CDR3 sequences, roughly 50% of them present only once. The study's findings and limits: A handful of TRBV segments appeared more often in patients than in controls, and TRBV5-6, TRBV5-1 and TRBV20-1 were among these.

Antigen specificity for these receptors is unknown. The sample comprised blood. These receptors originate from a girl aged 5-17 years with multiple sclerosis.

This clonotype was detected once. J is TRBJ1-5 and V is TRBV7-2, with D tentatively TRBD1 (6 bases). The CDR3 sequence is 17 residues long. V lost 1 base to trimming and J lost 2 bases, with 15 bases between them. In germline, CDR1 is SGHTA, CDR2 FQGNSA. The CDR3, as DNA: TGTGCCAGCAGCTTAGGGTCAGGGGACCATGGCAATCAGCCCCAGCATTTT. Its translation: CASSLGSGDHGNQPQHF.

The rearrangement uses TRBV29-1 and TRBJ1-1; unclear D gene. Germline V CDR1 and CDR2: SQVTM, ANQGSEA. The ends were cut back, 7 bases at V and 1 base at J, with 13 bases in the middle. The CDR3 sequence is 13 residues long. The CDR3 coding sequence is TGCAGCGGCGAACTGACGCGGAACACTGAAGCTTTCTTT. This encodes CSGELTRNTEAFF. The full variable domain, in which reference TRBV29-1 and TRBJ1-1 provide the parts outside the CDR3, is SAVISQKPSRDICQRGTSLTIQCQVDSQVTMMFWYRQQPGQSLTLIATANQGSEATYESGFVIDKFPISRPNLTFSTLTVSNMSPEDSSIYLCSGELTRNTEAFFGQGTRLTVV.

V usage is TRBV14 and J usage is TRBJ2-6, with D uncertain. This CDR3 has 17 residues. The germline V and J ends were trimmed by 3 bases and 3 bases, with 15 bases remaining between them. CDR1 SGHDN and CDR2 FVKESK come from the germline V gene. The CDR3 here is CASSHQPPGLGANVLTF. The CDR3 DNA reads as TGTGCCAGCAGCCACCAACCTCCGGGTCTTGGGGCCAACGTCCTGACTTTC.

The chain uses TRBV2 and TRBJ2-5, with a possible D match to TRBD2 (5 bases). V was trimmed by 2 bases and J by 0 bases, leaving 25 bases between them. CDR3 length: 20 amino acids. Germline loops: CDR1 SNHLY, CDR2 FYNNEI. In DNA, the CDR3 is TGTGCCAGCAGTGAACGTTTGACGTCGGAGGCAGCGAGGTACCAAGAGACCCAGTACTTC. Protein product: CASSERLTSEAARYQETQYF.

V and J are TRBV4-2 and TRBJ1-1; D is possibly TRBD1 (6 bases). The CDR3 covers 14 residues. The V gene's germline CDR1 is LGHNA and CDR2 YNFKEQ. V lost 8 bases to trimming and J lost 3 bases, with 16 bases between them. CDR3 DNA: TGTGCCAGCCAGGGGAGAAGGAGTTACACTGAAGCTTTCTTT. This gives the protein CASQGRRSYTEAFF.

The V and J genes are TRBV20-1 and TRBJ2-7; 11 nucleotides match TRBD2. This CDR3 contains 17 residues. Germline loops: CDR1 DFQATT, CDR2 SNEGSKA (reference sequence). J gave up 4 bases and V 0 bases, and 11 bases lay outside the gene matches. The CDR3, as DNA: TGCAGTGCTAGAGATGGAGGGGGGACTAGCGGAACGTACGAGCAGTACTTC. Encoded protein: CSARDGGGTSGTYEQYF.

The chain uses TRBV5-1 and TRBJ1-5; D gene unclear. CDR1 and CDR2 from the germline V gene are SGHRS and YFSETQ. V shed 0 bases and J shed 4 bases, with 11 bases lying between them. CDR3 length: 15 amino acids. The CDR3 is CASSLDPVKNQPQHF. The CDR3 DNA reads TGCGCCAGCAGCTTGGATCCAGTCAAGAATCAGCCCCAGCATTTT.

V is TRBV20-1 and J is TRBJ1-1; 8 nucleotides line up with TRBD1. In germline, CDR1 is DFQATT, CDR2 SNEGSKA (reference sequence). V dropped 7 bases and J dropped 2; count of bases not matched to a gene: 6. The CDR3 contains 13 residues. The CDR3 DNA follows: TGCAGTGGAGACAGGGGAGTTAACACTGAAGCTTTCTTT. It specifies CSGDRGVNTEAFF.

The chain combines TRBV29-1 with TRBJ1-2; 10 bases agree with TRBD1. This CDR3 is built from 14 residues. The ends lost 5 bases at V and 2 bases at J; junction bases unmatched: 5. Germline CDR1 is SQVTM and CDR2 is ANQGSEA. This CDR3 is CSVYGTGDNYGYTF. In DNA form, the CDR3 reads TGCAGCGTTTACGGGACAGGGGACAACTATGGCTACACCTTC.

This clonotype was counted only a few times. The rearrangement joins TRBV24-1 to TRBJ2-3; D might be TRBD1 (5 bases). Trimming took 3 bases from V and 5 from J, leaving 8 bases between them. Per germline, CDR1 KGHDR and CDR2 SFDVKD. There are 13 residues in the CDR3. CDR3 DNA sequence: TGTGCCACCAGTGATATAACAGGAGATACGCAGTATTTT. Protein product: CATSDITGDTQYF.

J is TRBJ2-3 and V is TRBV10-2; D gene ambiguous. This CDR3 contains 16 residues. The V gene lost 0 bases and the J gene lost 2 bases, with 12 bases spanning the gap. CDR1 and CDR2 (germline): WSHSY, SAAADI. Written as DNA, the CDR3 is TGCGCCAGCAGTGAGTCGGCGGATGCTTACACAGATACGCAGTATTTT. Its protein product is CASSESADAYTDTQYF.